The 3 T cell receptor beta chains reported below all come from one sample, sequenced in a study of T cell repertoires in cytomegalovirus infection. MiXCR, applied by TCRdb to the reads, yields one record per CDR3 protein. The sample has over 450,000 distinct CDR3 sequences, roughly 10% seen once. The specimen sequenced was PBMCs. Every receptor here comes from a human donor in good health (CMV status not recorded). Some clones in this sample may be carry-over from other donors' samples.

J is TRBJ2-1 and V is TRBV29-1, with 14 bases matching TRBD2. The trim removed 4 bases at V and 4 bases at J, leaving 3 bases unmatched. Looked up from germline, CDR1 is SQVTM and CDR2 is ANQGSEA. The CDR3 covers 15 residues. The CDR3 DNA is TGCAGCGTTGCCCGGACTAGCGGGGGGTACAATGAGCAGTTCTTC. Translation: CSVARTSGGYNEQFF.

In this sample, this clonotype turned up many times. The chain uses TRBV20-1 and TRBJ1-1; D remains unclear. In germline, CDR1 is DFQATT, CDR2 SNEGSKA (reference sequence). With 0 bases removed from V and 0 bases from J, the gap between germline ends came to 14 bases. CDR3 size: 16 residues. Here the CDR3 reads CSARDPRTGMNTEAFF. The CDR3 DNA reads TGCAGTGCTAGAGATCCGCGGACGGGCATGAACACTGAAGCTTTCTTT.

V is TRBV20-1 and J is TRBJ2-7; 12 bases are a match to TRBD2. Germline V CDR1 and CDR2: DFQATT, SNEGSKA (reference sequence). The CDR3 consists of 14 residues. Trimming cost V 0 bases and J 6 bases; bases outside gene matches: 3. CDR3 amino acids: CSARELAGGLEQYF. CDR3 in DNA: TGCAGTGCTAGAGAACTAGCGGGGGGCCTCGAGCAGTACTTC.